A selection of T cell receptor beta chains follows, all from one sample in a study of cytotoxic CD8 clonotypes in ibrutinib-treated CLL. Profiling relied on immunoSEQ multiplex PCR, and the TCRdb table lists in-frame clones only, not all of them. Of around 200,000 clones listed, 79% are singletons. The specimen was PBMCs, collected after 12 months of ibrutinib treatment. These TCRs come from a human donor with chronic lymphocytic leukemia. The CDR3 runs from the conserved cysteine through the conserved F or W. The order of the fields is D gene, J gene, clone size, V gene, CDR3 protein, CDR3 DNA. A D gene is named only where the DNA matches it firmly. Clone size is shown for a subset of rows, as once, few, many or a class of expanded clone.

>-|TRBJ1-2|-|TRBV7-3
CASSLVAQGNGYTF
TGTGCCAGCAGCTTGGTAGCGCAGGGTAATGGCTACACCTTC
>-|TRBJ2-2|-|TRBV6-5
CASSTPLLTGELFF
TGTGCCAGCAGTACGCCCTTACTCACCGGGGAGCTGTTTTTT
>-|TRBJ2-7|few|TRBV13
CASSLGVEQYF
TGTGCCAGCAGCTTAGGTGTCGAGCAGTACTTC
>-|TRBJ2-7|-|TRBV6-1
CASSENGYEQYF
TGTGCCAGCAGTGAAAATGGGTACGAGCAGTACTTC
>-|TRBJ1-5|-|TRBV7-6
CASSSDSSNQPQHF
TGTGCCAGCAGCTCAGACAGTAGCAATCAGCCCCAGCATTTT
>TRBD1|TRBJ1-1|-|TRBV7-6
CASSFSAYIQGQANTEAFF
TGTGCCAGCAGCTTTAGCGCCTACATACAGGGACAGGCGAACACTGAAGCTTTCTTT
>TRBD1|TRBJ1-2|-|TRBV2
CASRGTGNYGYTF
TGTGCCAGCAGGGGGACAGGGAACTATGGCTACACCTTC
>-|TRBJ2-5|-|TRBV2
CATGPLETQYF
TGTGCCACAGGGCCGTTAGAGACCCAGTACTTC
>TRBD1|TRBJ1-1|-|TRBV30
CAWGQGMNTEAFF
TGTGCCTGGGGACAGGGCATGAACACTGAAGCTTTCTTT
>TRBD1|TRBJ2-6|-|TRBV5-6
CASSSNSGRGYSGANVLTF
TGTGCCAGCAGTTCCAACTCAGGCAGGGGGTATTCTGGGGCCAACGTCCTGACTTTC
>TRBD1|TRBJ1-5|-|TRBV15
CATSRYDREGNQPQHF
TGTGCCACCAGCAGATACGACAGGGAAGGCAATCAGCCCCAGCATTTT
>-|TRBJ1-3|-|TRBV11-2
CASSLEWYTIYF
TGTGCCAGCAGCTTAGAGTGGTACACCATATATTTT
>-|TRBJ2-5|-|TRBV5-1
CASSSERREETQYF
TGCGCCAGCAGCTCCGAGAGACGAGAAGAGACCCAGTACTTC
>-|TRBJ2-1|-|TRBV28
CASSLGATAGRNEQFF
TGTGCCAGCAGTTTGGGAGCGACAGCAGGGAGGAATGAGCAGTTCTTC
>TRBD1|TRBJ2-5|-|TRBV6-1
CASSGLGTGGETQYF
TGTGCCAGCAGTGGGCTTGGGACAGGGGGAGAGACCCAGTACTTC
>-|TRBJ1-1|once|TRBV11-3
CASSLVWGTFMNTEAFF
TGTGCCAGCAGCTTAGTTTGGGGGACTTTTATGAACACTGAAGCTTTCTTT
>-|TRBJ2-7|few|TRBV27
CASSFHGYEQYF
TGTGCCAGCAGTTTCCACGGCTACGAGCAGTACTTC
>-|TRBJ1-6|-|TRBV15
CATSRVRGLSYNSPLHF
TGTGCCACCAGCAGAGTTCGGGGCTTGTCCTATAATTCACCCCTCCACTTT
>-|TRBJ1-2|-|TRBV6-5
CAARGADYGYTF
TGTGCCGCACGGGGGGCAGACTATGGCTACACCTTC
>-|TRBJ1-1|-|TRBV7-9
CASSLTRGTEAFF
TGTGCCAGCAGCTTAACGCGAGGAACTGAAGCTTTCTTT
>-|TRBJ2-4|-|TRBV7-8
CASSLARGEPFSVVQYF
TGTGCCAGCAGCTTAGCGCGAGGGGAGCCATTTTCGGTGGTTCAGTACTTC
>-|TRBJ1-3|few|TRBV2
CASSERQGISGNTIYF
TGTGCCAGCAGTGAACGGCAGGGCATTTCTGGAAACACCATATATTTT
>TRBD1|TRBJ1-5|-|TRBV5-1
CASSPRDRGLNQPQHF
TGCGCCAGCAGCCCCCGGGACAGGGGCCTTAATCAGCCCCAGCATTTT
>TRBD2|TRBJ2-2|-|TRBV2
CASSDGLAGVSTGELFF
TGTGCCAGCAGTGACGGACTAGCGGGAGTTAGCACCGGGGAGCTGTTTTTT
>-|TRBJ2-7|-|TRBV9
CASSPVSDGVGEQYF
TGTGCCAGCAGCCCCGTGTCTGACGGGGTAGGCGAGCAGTACTTC
>TRBD1|TRBJ2-7|-|TRBV9
CASSVDGQGFHYEQYF
TGTGCCAGCAGCGTCGACGGACAGGGGTTTCACTACGAGCAGTACTTC
>-|TRBJ2-7|once|TRBV27
CASSLSGVYEQYF
TGTGCCAGCAGCTTGTCCGGGGTATACGAGCAGTACTTC
>TRBD2|TRBJ2-7|-|TRBV19
CASSTTPGLAGVYEQYF
TGTGCCAGTAGTACAACCCCAGGACTAGCGGGCGTCTACGAGCAGTACTTC
>-|TRBJ1-4|-|TRBV28
CASSLGGTNEKLFF
TGTGCCAGCAGTTTAGGAGGCACTAATGAAAAACTGTTTTTT
>-|TRBJ2-5|-|TRBV5-6
CASSLRVIAAQETQYF
TGTGCCAGCAGCTTGAGAGTGATAGCGGCCCAAGAGACCCAGTACTTC
>TRBD2|TRBJ2-7|-|TRBV7-9
CASSPGGPTPSYEQYF
TGTGCCAGCAGCCCGGGGGGGCCAACGCCCTCCTACGAGCAGTACTTC
>-|TRBJ2-7|-|TRBV27
CASSLSASSYEQYF
TGTGCCAGCAGTTTATCAGCCAGCTCCTACGAGCAGTACTTC
>TRBD2|TRBJ2-1|-|TRBV5-4
CASSLGLDNEQFF
TGTGCCAGCAGCCTGGGACTAGATAATGAGCAGTTCTTC
>TRBD2|TRBJ2-1|once|TRBV5-4
CATGGLAETFF
TGTGCCACGGGGGGACTAGCCGAAACGTTCTTC
>-|TRBJ1-6|-|TRBV27
CASKEPGRNSPLHF
TGTGCCAGCAAGGAGCCAGGGCGGAATTCACCCCTCCACTTT
>-|TRBJ2-5|once|TRBV30
CAWSGGKTAVQETQYF
TGTGCCTGGAGTGGGGGTAAAACAGCGGTCCAAGAGACCCAGTACTTC
>TRBD2|TRBJ2-7|-|TRBV7-8
CASSLELRLAGNEQYF
TGTGCCAGCAGCTTAGAACTCCGGCTAGCGGGAAACGAGCAGTACTTC
>-|TRBJ1-1|-|TRBV28
CASSLTPRQAAFF
TGTGCCAGCAGTTTAACCCCCCGGCAGGCAGCTTTCTTT
>TRBD2|TRBJ2-7|once|TRBV5-4
CASSLRGGSDEQYF
TGTGCCAGCAGCTTGAGGGGAGGGAGTGACGAGCAGTACTTC
>-|TRBJ2-5|-|TRBV6-1
CASSEVGELTQYF
TGTGCCAGCAGTGAAGTCGGGGAGTTGACCCAGTACTTC
>-|TRBJ2-7|-|TRBV5-1
CASSPGRNSYEQYF
TGCGCCAGCAGCCCGGGACGGAACTCCTACGAGCAGTACTTC
>-|TRBJ2-2|-|TRBV5-1
CASRGGGANTGELFF
TGCGCCAGCAGGGGTGGAGGGGCGAACACCGGGGAGCTGTTTTTT
>-|TRBJ1-2|-|TRBV4-1
CASSQGVGQNYGYTF
TGCGCCAGCAGCCAAGGAGTTGGTCAGAACTATGGCTACACCTTC
>-|TRBJ2-3|-|TRBV6-9
CASRILPGADTQYF
TGTGCCAGCAGAATATTACCCGGGGCAGATACGCAGTATTTT
>TRBD2|TRBJ2-1|-|TRBV4-1
CASSQVLAEARSYNEQFF
TGCGCCAGCAGCCAAGTACTAGCGGAGGCCCGCTCCTACAATGAGCAGTTCTTC
>-|TRBJ1-1|-|TRBV11-2
CASSRKGQGGTEAFF
TGTGCCAGCAGCCGTAAGGGGCAGGGTGGAACTGAAGCTTTCTTT
>-|TRBJ2-3|-|TRBV9
CASSVNLDTQYF
TGTGCCAGCAGCGTAAACCTAGATACGCAGTATTTT
>-|TRBJ1-3|-|TRBV15
CATSRDRGPSGNTIYF
TGTGCCACCAGCAGAGATCGCGGTCCCTCCGGGAACACCATATATTTT
>-|TRBJ2-2|-|TRBV13
CASSLGLRQAKVSGELFF
TGTGCCAGCAGCTTAGGCCTCCGGCAGGCCAAGGTGTCCGGGGAGCTGTTTTTT
>-|TRBJ2-1|-|TRBV25-1
CASKASSGYNEQFF
TGTGCCAGCAAAGCCAGTAGTGGCTACAATGAGCAGTTCTTC
>TRBD2|TRBJ2-1|-|TRBV19
CASSIDPGGLNEQFF
TGTGCCAGTAGTATAGATCCGGGGGGACTCAATGAGCAGTTCTTC
>TRBD1|TRBJ1-1|-|TRBV2
CATGQGTMNTEAFF
TGTGCCACAGGACAGGGCACCATGAACACTGAAGCTTTCTTT
>TRBD2|TRBJ2-1|-|TRBV11-3
CASSEGLAASSYNEQFF
TGTGCCAGCAGCGAGGGACTAGCGGCGAGCTCCTACAATGAGCAGTTCTTC
>-|TRBJ2-6|once|TRBV28
CASSPGTHSGANVLTF
TGTGCCAGCAGTCCGGGCACCCACTCTGGGGCCAACGTCCTGACTTTC
>-|TRBJ1-4|-|TRBV5-1
CASRGGEKLFF
TGCGCCAGCAGAGGGGGTGAAAAACTGTTTTTT
>-|TRBJ1-5|-|TRBV2
CASTDWGGSNQPQHF
TGTGCCAGCACCGATTGGGGGGGGAGCAATCAGCCCCAGCATTTT
>-|TRBJ1-2|-|TRBV19
CASSVPEGYGYTF
TGTGCCAGTAGTGTGCCAGAAGGGTATGGCTACACCTTC